Listed below are T cell receptor beta chains from one sample, sequenced in a study of monozygotic twins with inflammatory bowel disease. TCRdb reanalyzed the 5' RACE reads, giving one entry per CDR3 protein sequence and no DNA. The sample shows some 200,000 distinct CDR3 sequences, and 1.6% sits with its ten largest clones. Material: blood. These receptors all stem from a human donor with ulcerative colitis or Crohn's disease, or a healthy co-twin of an affected twin (not recorded which). The CDR3 runs from the conserved cysteine through the conserved F or W. Clone size is shown for a subset of rows, as once, few, many or a class of expanded clone.

J	size	V	CDR3
TRBJ2-5	.	TRBV5-1	CASSLAGYETQYF
TRBJ1-1	.	TRBV7-6	CASSSGTNTEAFF
TRBJ2-1	.	TRBV7-9	CASSPQGYNEQFF
TRBJ2-3	.	TRBV20-1	CSARSLILWTSGGTYTDTQYF
TRBJ2-1	.	TRBV5-4	CASSQGGSGTVSDEQFF
TRBJ2-3	.	TRBV5-1	CASSPPPGFETDTQYF
TRBJ1-5	.	TRBV19	CASSDRGTDPREPQHF
TRBJ1-4	.	TRBV27	CASSLFRGQEDEKLFF
TRBJ1-1	.	TRBV11-2	CASSLRGSEAFF
TRBJ2-1	.	TRBV29-1	CSALPGIGYNEQFF
TRBJ1-1	.	TRBV20-1	CSVTGGVGNTEAFF
TRBJ1-4	.	TRBV6-5	CASSSYGQGEEKLFF
TRBJ1-1	.	TRBV6-5	CASSYLLPRATEVNTEAFF
TRBJ2-5	.	TRBV6-2/TRBV6-3	CASSYEASGGPQTTQYF
TRBJ2-1	.	TRBV5-1	CASTAQEYNEQFF
TRBJ2-3	medium-sized	TRBV7-6	CASSTWTGTSTDTQYF
TRBJ1-6	.	TRBV15	CATSREPGQVFSPLHF
TRBJ1-2	.	TRBV18	CASSPPNRGEANYGYTF
TRBJ2-5	.	TRBV27	CASSFLGTVQETQYF
TRBJ1-1	.	TRBV5-1	CASSLDGGLGTEAFF
TRBJ1-2	.	TRBV6-5	CASSLRTDNYGYTF
TRBJ1-4	.	TRBV7-2	CASSPGRSNEKLFF
TRBJ2-3	.	TRBV9	CASSPRGNTDTQYF
TRBJ1-5	.	TRBV10-3	CAISEWSGNQPQHF
TRBJ2-5	.	TRBV15	CATRGSQETQYF
TRBJ2-1	.	TRBV7-7	CASSPGLAGENEQFF
TRBJ2-1	.	TRBV6-1	CASSAEGRVGNEQFF
TRBJ1-6	.	TRBV15	CATSRGGGNSPLHF
TRBJ1-2	.	TRBV7-8	CASSQDRILTYGYTF
TRBJ2-5	.	TRBV6-5	CASSGGRETQYF
TRBJ2-7	.	TRBV7-2	CASSPGGRQGQYF
TRBJ2-7	.	TRBV20-1	CSSRASESGEQYF
TRBJ2-3	.	TRBV15	CATSRGGSGGAPDTQYF
TRBJ1-5	.	TRBV12-3/TRBV12-4	CASNRGRHQPQHF
TRBJ1-6	.	TRBV3-1	CASGGSSYNSPLHF
TRBJ1-1	.	TRBV12-3/TRBV12-4	CASDMGPRVDEAFF
TRBJ1-5	.	TRBV5-8	CASSLLRAVDSNQPQHF
TRBJ2-2	.	TRBV20-1	CSAYIRDGELFF
TRBJ2-7	.	TRBV5-4	CASSFRGGDSYEQYF
TRBJ2-7	.	TRBV10-2	CASSQWDGTYEQYF
TRBJ2-4	.	TRBV5-1	CASSLEGGYSKNIQYF
TRBJ2-1	.	TRBV5-1	CASSLGKRGLPGNEQFF
TRBJ2-7	.	TRBV7-2	CASSLALYEQYF
TRBJ1-1	.	TRBV5-1	CASSLALGNTEAFF
TRBJ1-1	.	TRBV18	CASSPGGFGTEAFF